The clone carrying this TCR beta chain was counted a few times. Its matching antigen is unknown. Use of 60 Vbeta and 13 Jbeta primers characterized the PCR. Using immunoSEQ multiplex PCR, the repertoire was profiled, and TCRdb retains in-frame clones only, with some absent. The table records approximately 110,000 clones, around two thirds of them present only once. This sample was taken from a study of cytomegalovirus exposure and HLA in healthy donors. Study details: Most donors, about 82% of a few hundred genotyped, fell in the Caucasian-associated ancestry cluster.

The study, taken as a whole, reports: From TCR beta sequences, most subjects' HLA-A and HLA-B alleles were reportedly predicted accurately. An Asian-associated ancestry cluster reportedly showed fewer N-insertions than the approximately 620-donor mean in a later analysis.

The J segment lost 7 bases and the V segment lost 7 bases, leaving 9 bases of the junction unmatched. In germline, CDR1 is LNHDA, CDR2 SQIVND (reference sequence). The CDR3 sequence is 13 residues long. The sequenced material came from PBMCs. This chain connects TRBV19 to TRBJ2-5, with TRBD1 identical over 7 bases. This clonotype originated in a man aged 25 to 45 in good health and CMV-seropositive. The CDR3 here is CASTVRGLGTQYF. The DNA for the CDR3 is TGTGCCAGTACGGTGAGGGGGCTAGGGACCCAGTACTTC.